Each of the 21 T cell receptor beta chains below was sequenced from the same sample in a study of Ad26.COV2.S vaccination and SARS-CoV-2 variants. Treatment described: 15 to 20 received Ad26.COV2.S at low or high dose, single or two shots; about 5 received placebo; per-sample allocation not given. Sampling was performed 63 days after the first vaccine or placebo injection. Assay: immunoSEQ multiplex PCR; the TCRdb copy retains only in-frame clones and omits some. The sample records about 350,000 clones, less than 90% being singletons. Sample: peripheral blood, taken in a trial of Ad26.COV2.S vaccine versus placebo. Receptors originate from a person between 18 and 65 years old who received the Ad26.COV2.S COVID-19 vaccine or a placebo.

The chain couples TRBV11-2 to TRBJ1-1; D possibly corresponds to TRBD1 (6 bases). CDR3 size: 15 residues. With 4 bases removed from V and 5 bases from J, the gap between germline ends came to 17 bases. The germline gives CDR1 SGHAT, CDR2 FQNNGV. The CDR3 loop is CASSWDPGVTTEAFF. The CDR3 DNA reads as TGTGCCAGCAGCTGGGACCCAGGGGTGACGACTGAAGCTTTCTTT.

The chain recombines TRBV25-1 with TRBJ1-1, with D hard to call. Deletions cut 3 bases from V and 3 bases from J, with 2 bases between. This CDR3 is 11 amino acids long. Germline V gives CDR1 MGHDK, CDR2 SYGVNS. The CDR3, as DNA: TGTGCCAGCAGTGACTACACTGAAGCTTTCTTT. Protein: CASSDYTEAFF.

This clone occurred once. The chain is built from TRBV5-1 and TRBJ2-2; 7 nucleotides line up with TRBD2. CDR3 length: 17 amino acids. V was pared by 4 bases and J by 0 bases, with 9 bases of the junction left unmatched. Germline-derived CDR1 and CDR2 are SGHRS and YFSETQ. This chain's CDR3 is CASSRSRAGPNTGELFF. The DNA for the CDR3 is TGCGCCAGCAGCCGGAGTCGAGCGGGACCGAACACCGGGGAGCTGTTTTTT.

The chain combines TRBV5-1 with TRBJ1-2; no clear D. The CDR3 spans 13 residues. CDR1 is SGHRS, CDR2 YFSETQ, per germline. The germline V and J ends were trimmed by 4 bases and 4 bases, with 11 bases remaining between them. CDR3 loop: CASSLGPAYGYTF. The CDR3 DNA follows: TGCGCCAGCAGCCTCGGTCCTGCCTATGGCTACACCTTC.

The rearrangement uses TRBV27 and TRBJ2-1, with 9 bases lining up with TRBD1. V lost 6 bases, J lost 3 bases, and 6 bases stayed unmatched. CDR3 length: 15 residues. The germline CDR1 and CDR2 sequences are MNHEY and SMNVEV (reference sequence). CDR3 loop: CASSLTGGVYNEQFF. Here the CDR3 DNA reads TGTGCCAGCAGCCTCACAGGGGGCGTCTACAATGAGCAGTTCTTC.

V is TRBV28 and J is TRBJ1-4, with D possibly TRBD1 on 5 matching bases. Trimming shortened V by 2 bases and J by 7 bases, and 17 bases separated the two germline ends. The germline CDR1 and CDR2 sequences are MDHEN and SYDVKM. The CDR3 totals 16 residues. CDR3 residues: CASSLNPPGGGEKLFF. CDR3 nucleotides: TGTGCCAGCAGTTTAAACCCCCCGGGGGGGGGTGAAAAACTGTTTTTT. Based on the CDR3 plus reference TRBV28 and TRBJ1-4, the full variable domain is DVKVTQSSRYLVKRTGEKVFLECVQDMDHENMFWYRQDPGLGLRLIYFSYDVKMKEKGDIPEGYSVSREKKERFSLILESASTNQTSMYLCASSLNPPGGGEKLFFGSGTQLSVL.

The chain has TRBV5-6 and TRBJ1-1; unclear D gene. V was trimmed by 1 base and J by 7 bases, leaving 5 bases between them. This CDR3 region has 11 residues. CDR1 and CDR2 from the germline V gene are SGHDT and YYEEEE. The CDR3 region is CASSLSREAFF. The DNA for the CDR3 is TGTGCCAGCAGCTTGTCCCGTGAAGCTTTCTTT.

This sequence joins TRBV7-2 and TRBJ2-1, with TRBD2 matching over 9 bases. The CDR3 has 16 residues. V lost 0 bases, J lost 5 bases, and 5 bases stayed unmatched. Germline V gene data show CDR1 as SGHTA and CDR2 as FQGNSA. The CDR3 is CASSLAQSGGNNEQFF. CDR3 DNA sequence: TGTGCCAGCAGCTTAGCGCAGAGCGGGGGGAACAATGAGCAGTTCTTC.

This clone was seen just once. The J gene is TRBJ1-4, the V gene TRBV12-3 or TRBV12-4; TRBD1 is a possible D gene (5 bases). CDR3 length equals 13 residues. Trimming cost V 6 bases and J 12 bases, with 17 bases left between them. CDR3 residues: CASSRGASEELFF. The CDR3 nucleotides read TGTGCCAGCAGCCGAGGGGCGTCTGAGGAACTGTTTTTT.

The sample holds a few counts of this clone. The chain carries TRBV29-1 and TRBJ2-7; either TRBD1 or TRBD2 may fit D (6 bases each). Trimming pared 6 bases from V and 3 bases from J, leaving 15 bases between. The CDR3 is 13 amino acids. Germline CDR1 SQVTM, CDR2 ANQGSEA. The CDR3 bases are TGCAGCGTCAGGGGAGGTAGCCGCTACGAGCAGTACTTC. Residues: CSVRGGSRYEQYF.

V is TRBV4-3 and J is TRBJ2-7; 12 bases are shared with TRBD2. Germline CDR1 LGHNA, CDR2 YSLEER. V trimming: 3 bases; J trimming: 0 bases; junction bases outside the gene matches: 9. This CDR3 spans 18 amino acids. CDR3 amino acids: CASSQRALAGGPSYEQYF. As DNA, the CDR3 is TGCGCCAGCAGCCAGCGAGCACTAGCGGGAGGACCCTCCTACGAGCAGTACTTC.

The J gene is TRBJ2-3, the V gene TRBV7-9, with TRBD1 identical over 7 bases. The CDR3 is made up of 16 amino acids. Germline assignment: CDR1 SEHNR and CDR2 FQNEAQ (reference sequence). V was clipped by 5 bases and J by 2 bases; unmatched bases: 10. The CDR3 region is CASSPLRGRDTDTQYF. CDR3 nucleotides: TGTGCCAGCAGCCCTCTTAGGGGGCGCGACACAGATACGCAGTATTTT.

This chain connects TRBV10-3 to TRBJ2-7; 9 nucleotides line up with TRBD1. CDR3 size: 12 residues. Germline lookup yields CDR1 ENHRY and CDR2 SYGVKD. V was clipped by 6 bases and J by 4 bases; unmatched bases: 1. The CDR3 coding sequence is TGTGCCATCAGGGGGACAGGGTACGAGCAGTACTTC. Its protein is CAIRGTGYEQYF.

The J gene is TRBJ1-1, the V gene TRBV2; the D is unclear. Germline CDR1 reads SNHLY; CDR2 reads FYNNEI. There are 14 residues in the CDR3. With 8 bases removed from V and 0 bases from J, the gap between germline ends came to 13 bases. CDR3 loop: CASGDRLMNTEAFF. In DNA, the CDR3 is TGTGCCAGCGGAGATAGACTCATGAACACTGAAGCTTTCTTT. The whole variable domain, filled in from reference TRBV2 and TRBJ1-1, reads EPEVTQTPSHQVTQMGQEVILRCVPISNHLYFYWYRQILGQKVEFLVSFYNNEISEKSEIFDDQFSVERPDGSNFTLKIRSTKLEDSAMYFCASGDRLMNTEAFFGQGTRLTVV.

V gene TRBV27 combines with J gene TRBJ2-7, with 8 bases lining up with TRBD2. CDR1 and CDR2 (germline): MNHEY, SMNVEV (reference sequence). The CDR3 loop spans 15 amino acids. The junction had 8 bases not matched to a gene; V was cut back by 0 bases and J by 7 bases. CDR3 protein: CASSLSAAGVYEQYF. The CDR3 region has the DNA TGTGCCAGCAGTTTATCGGCAGCGGGAGTCTATGAGCAGTACTTC.

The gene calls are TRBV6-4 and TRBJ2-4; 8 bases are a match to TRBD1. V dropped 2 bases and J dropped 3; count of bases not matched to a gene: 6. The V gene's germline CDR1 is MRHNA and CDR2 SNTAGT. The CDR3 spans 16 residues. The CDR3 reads CASSDGEQGDKNIQYF. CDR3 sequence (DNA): TGTGCCAGCAGTGACGGCGAACAGGGGGACAAAAACATTCAGTACTTC.

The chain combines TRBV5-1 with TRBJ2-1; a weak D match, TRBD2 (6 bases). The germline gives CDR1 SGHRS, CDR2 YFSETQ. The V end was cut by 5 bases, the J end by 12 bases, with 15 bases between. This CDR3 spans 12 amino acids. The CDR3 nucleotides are TGCGCCAGCAGAGGCGGGGTCGAGGGGCAGTTCTTC. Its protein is CASRGGVEGQFF.

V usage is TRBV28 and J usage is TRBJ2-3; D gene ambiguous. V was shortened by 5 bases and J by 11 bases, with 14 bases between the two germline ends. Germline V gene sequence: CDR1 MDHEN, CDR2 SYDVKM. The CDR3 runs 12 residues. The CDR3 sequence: CASSSWEGKQYF. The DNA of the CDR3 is TGTGCCAGCAGTAGCTGGGAAGGAAAGCAGTATTTT.

This CDR3 reads CASSLEPPFGGNQPQHF. The CDR3 nucleotides read TGTGCCAGCAGCTTAGAACCGCCGTTTGGTGGCAATCAGCCCCAGCATTTT. The rearrangement uses TRBV7-2 and TRBJ1-5, with no clear D. Germline assignment: CDR1 SGHTA and CDR2 FQGNSA. The CDR3 is 17 amino acids. Trimming stripped 1 base from V and 2 bases from J, with 15 bases between.

Written as DNA, the CDR3 is TGTGCCAGCAGCCATATAGCGGGGGGGCACGAGACCCAGTACTTC. Its protein is CASSHIAGGHETQYF. The chain couples TRBV3-1 (or the pseudogene TRBV3-2) to TRBJ2-5; 11 bases fit TRBD2. This CDR3 has 15 residues. Germline values: CDR1 LGHDT, CDR2 YNNKEL (reference sequence). Trimming at V came to 3 bases and at J to 5 bases, leaving 5 bases not matched to a gene.

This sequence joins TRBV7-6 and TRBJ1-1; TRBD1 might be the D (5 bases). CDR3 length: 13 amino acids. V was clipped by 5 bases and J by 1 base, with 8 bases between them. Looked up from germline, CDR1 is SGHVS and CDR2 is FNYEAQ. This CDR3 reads CASSAQGNTEAFF. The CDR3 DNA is TGTGCCAGCAGCGCCCAGGGGAACACTGAAGCTTTCTTT.